Listed below are T cell receptor beta chains from one sample, sequenced in a study of blood T cell repertoires in COVID-19. The assay was immunoSEQ multiplex PCR, and TCRdb's table has in-frame clones only and misses some. The sample shows 72,000 or so clones, about 80% of them seen only once. Material for sequencing was peripheral blood. Every receptor here comes from a man between 65 and 85 years old who had recovered from COVID-19. The CDR3 runs from the conserved cysteine through the conserved F or W. D genes are given only for firm matches. Size is stated for part of the rows, as once, few or many counts, or as a class when the clone is expanded.

clone size	V gene	D gene	J gene	CDR3 DNA	CDR3 protein
NA	TRBV3-1/TRBV3-2	NA	TRBJ2-4	TGTGCCAGCAGCCAATCCCCATGGGCTCTCGAGAACATTCAGTACTTC	CASSQSPWALENIQYF
NA	TRBV29-1	TRBD1	TRBJ1-4	TGCAGCGGGGGGACAGCAACTAATGAAAAACTGTTTTTT	CSGGTATNEKLFF
few	TRBV11-3	TRBD1	TRBJ2-2	TGTGCCAGCAGCTTAGACTCACAGGGGGCACTCACCGGGGAGCTGTTTTTT	CASSLDSQGALTGELFF
medium-sized	TRBV11-3	TRBD2	TRBJ2-1	TGTGCCAGCAGCTCTAGGACTAGCGGGAGCTACAATGAGCAGTTCTTC	CASSSRTSGSYNEQFF
NA	TRBV5-1	NA	TRBJ2-2	TGCGCCAGCAGCTTGGGTTACCGGGGGAACACCGGGGAGCTGTTTTTT	CASSLGYRGNTGELFF
NA	TRBV7-2	NA	TRBJ2-5	TGTGCCAGCAGCCCTGGGACTTACACCCCCGAGACCCAGTACTTC	CASSPGTYTPETQYF
NA	TRBV5-1	TRBD1	TRBJ1-1	TGCGCCAGCAGCTTGGGGAGCCCGCGGGACAGAATGAACACTGAAGCTTTCTTT	CASSLGSPRDRMNTEAFF
NA	TRBV4-1	TRBD1	TRBJ2-6	TGCGCCAGCAGCCTGACCGGGACAGGGGTCTCTGGGGCCAACGTCCTGACTTTC	CASSLTGTGVSGANVLTF
NA	TRBV27	NA	TRBJ2-1	TGTGCCAGCAGTCCTAAAAGACACTACAATGAGCAGTTCTTC	CASSPKRHYNEQFF
NA	TRBV12-3/TRBV12-4	NA	TRBJ1-1	TGTGCCAGCACCTGGAACACTGAAGCTTTCTTT	CASTWNTEAFF
once	TRBV6-2/TRBV6-3	NA	TRBJ1-1	TGTGCCAGCAGTTACATTCGAGCGAACACTGAAGCTTTCTTT	CASSYIRANTEAFF
NA	TRBV7-9	NA	TRBJ2-1	TGTGCCAGCAGCTCACAGGGTACCTACAATGAGCAGTTCTTC	CASSSQGTYNEQFF
NA	TRBV19	NA	TRBJ1-1	TGTGCCAGTAGATCAGGGGAGGGAATGAACACTGAAGCTTTCTTT	CASRSGEGMNTEAFF
NA	TRBV3-1/TRBV3-2	NA	TRBJ2-1	TGTGCCAGCAGCCAAGTGGCCGGGAGCGATGAGCAGTTCTTC	CASSQVAGSDEQFF
NA	TRBV5-1	NA	TRBJ1-3	TGCGCCAGCAGCTTGGACGTCGGTGGAAACACCATATATTTT	CASSLDVGGNTIYF
NA	TRBV7-8	TRBD2	TRBJ2-5	TGTGCCAGCAGCTACCGGGGACTAGCGGGAAAACAAGAGACCCAGTACTTC	CASSYRGLAGKQETQYF
NA	TRBV11-3	NA	TRBJ1-2	TGTGCCAGCAGCTCGCAAATCGACAGCCACTATGGCTACACCTTC	CASSSQIDSHYGYTF
NA	TRBV28	NA	TRBJ1-2	TGTGCCAGCGGGGGGTCGAGTGGCTACACCTTC	CASGGSSGYTF
NA	TRBV19	TRBD1	TRBJ1-3	TGTGCCAGTAGTCCACGACAGGGTAGCTCTGGAAACACCATATATTTT	CASSPRQGSSGNTIYF
NA	TRBV19	NA	TRBJ2-1	TGTGCCAGTAGTATAGGGACTCCGGGCCCCTCCTACAATGAGCAGTTCTTC	CASSIGTPGPSYNEQFF
NA	TRBV7-9	TRBD1	TRBJ2-7	TGTGCCAGCAGCTTGGGACAGGGGGCCTACGAGCAGTACTTC	CASSLGQGAYEQYF
NA	TRBV13	TRBD1	TRBJ1-1	TGTGCCAGCAGCCCCGACAGGGGGCGACAGGTCACTGAAGCTTTCTTT	CASSPDRGRQVTEAFF